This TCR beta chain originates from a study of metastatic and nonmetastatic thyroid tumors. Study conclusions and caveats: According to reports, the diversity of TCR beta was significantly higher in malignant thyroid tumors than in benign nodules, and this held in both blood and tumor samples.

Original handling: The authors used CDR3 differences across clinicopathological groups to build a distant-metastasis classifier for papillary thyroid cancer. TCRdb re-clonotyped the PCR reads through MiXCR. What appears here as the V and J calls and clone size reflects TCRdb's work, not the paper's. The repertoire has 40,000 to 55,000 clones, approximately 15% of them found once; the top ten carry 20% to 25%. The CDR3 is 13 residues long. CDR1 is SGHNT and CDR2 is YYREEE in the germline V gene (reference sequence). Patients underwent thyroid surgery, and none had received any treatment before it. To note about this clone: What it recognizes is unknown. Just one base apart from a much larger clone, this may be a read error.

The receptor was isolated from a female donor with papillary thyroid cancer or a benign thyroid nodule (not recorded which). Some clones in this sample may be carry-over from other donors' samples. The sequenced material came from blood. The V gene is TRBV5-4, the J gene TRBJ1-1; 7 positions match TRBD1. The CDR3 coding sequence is TGTGCCAGCAGTCGACAGGGAAACACTGATGCTTTCTTT. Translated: CASSRQGNTDAFF.